These 9 T cell receptor beta chains originate from one sample sequenced in a study of blood T cell repertoires in COVID-19. Produced via immunoSEQ multiplex PCR; TCRdb's table is partial and in-frame only. The sample has some 330,000 clones; roughly four fifths are singletons. The sequenced sample was PBMCs or T cells enriched from blood (not recorded which). The receptors originated from a woman aged 45-60 years who had recovered from COVID-19.

The chain links TRBV19 to TRBJ1-1; 7 nucleotides agree with TRBD1. Per germline, CDR1 LNHDA and CDR2 SQIVND (reference sequence). The CDR3 sequence is 13 residues long. V was clipped by 5 bases and J by 6 bases; unmatched bases: 6. CDR3: CASSARQGPEAFF. CDR3 coding DNA: TGTGCCAGTAGTGCAAGACAGGGACCTGAAGCTTTCTTT.

V is TRBV7-6 and J is TRBJ1-3; TRBD1 matches 8 bases. The CDR3 has 16 residues. V trimming: 2 bases; J trimming: 2 bases; junction bases outside the gene matches: 5. Germline loops: CDR1 SGHVS, CDR2 FNYEAQ. CDR3 sequence reads: CASSLNQGAAGNTIYF. The CDR3 DNA is TGTGCCAGCAGCTTAAATCAGGGGGCAGCTGGAAACACCATATATTTT.

V is TRBV10-3 and J is TRBJ1-4, with D perhaps matching TRBD1 (5 bases). This CDR3 region has 13 residues. V lost 7 bases to trimming and J lost 8 bases, with 14 bases between them. Germline loops: CDR1 ENHRY, CDR2 SYGVKD. The CDR3 DNA reads TGTGCCATCACTGCAACCGGGGGAGAAAAACTGTTTTTT. The encoded protein is CAITATGGEKLFF.

The chain uses TRBV5-1 and TRBJ2-3; 11 bases are shared with TRBD2. CDR1 SGHRS and CDR2 YFSETQ come from the germline V gene. The junction had 12 bases not matched to a gene; V was cut back by 3 bases and J by 6 bases. The CDR3 totals 17 residues. CDR3 nucleotides: TGCGCCAGCAGCTCCCGTCCTCTAGCGGGGGGTGCGGATACGCAGTATTTT. As protein: CASSSRPLAGGADTQYF.

The chain recombines TRBV6-2 or TRBV6-3 with TRBJ2-2; no definite D call. The germline gives CDR1 MNHEY, CDR2 SVGEGT. The CDR3 is 12 amino acids. The ends were cut back, 6 bases at V and 2 bases at J, with 4 bases in the middle. This CDR3 reads CASSSNTGELFF. CDR3 DNA sequence: TGTGCCAGCAGCTCAAACACCGGGGAGCTGTTTTTT.

The chain uses TRBV6-2 or TRBV6-3 and TRBJ1-1; TRBD1 matches at 11 bases. The CDR3 spans 17 residues. Trimming cost V 2 bases and J 0 bases; bases outside gene matches: 5. Germline V lookup: CDR1 MNHEY, CDR2 SVGEGT. CDR3 DNA sequence: TGTGCCAGCAGTTACGTTTGGACAGGGGGCTTGAACACTGAAGCTTTCTTT. It encodes CASSYVWTGGLNTEAFF.

This clone has a handful of counts. This chain joins TRBV2 and TRBJ1-3, with 8 nucleotides matching TRBD1. CDR1 is SNHLY, CDR2 FYNNEI, per germline. The CDR3 contains 14 residues. This CDR3 is CASRGQEAGNTIYF. DNA of the CDR3: TGTGCTTCCAGGGGACAGGAGGCTGGAAACACCATATATTTT.

The rearrangement joins TRBV15 to TRBJ1-3, with D hard to call. CDR3 length: 15 amino acids. V lost 4 bases to trimming and J lost 0 bases, with 10 bases between them. Germline assignment: CDR1 LNHNV and CDR2 YYDKDF (reference sequence). CDR3 amino acids: CATSTEGYSGNTIYF. Here the CDR3 DNA reads TGTGCCACCAGCACCGAGGGTTACTCTGGAAACACCATATATTTT.

This rearrangement joins TRBV4-1 to TRBJ2-7, with TRBD1 identical over 8 bases. The CDR3 is 14 amino acids. Looked up from germline, CDR1 is MGHRA and CDR2 is YSYEKL. The V and J ends lost 4 bases and 2 bases, in that order; junction bases with no gene match: 4. The CDR3 sequence is CASSLDRGTYEQYF. Written as DNA, the CDR3 is TGCGCCAGCAGCCTCGACAGGGGAACCTACGAGCAGTACTTC.